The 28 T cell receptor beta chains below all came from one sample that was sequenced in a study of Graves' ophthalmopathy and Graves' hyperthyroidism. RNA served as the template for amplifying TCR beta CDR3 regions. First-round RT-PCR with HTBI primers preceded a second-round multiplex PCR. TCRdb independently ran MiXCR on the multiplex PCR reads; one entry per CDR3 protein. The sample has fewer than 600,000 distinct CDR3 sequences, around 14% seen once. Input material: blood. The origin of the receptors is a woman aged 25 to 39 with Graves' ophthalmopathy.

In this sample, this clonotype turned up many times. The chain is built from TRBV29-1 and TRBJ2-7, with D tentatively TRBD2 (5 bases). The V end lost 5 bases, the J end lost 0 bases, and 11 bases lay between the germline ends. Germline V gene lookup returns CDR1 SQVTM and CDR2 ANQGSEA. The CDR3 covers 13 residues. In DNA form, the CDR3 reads TGCAGCGTTCCCGGGGAAAGCTCCTACGAGCAGTACTTC. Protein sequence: CSVPGESSYEQYF.

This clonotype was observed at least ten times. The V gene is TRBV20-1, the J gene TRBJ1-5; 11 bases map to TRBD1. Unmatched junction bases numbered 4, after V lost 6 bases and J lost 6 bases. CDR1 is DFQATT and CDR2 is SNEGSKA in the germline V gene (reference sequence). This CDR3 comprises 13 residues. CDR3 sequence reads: CSARTGGSQPQHF. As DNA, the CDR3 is TGCAGTGCGCGGACAGGGGGCAGTCAGCCCCAGCATTTT.

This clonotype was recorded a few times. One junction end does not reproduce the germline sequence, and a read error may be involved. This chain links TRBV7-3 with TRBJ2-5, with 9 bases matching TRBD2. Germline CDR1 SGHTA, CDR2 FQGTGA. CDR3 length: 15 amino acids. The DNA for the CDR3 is TGTGCCAGCAGCTTATATCGCGGGGGGGAAGAGACCAAGTACTTC. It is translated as CASSLYRGGEETKYF.

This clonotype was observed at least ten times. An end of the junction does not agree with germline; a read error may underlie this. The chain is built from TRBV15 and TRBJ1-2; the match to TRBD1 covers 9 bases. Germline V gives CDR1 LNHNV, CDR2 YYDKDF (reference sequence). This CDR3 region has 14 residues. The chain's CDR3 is CAASRDREDYGYTF. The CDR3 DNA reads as TGTGCCGCCAGCAGGGACAGGGAAGACTATGGCTACACCTTC.

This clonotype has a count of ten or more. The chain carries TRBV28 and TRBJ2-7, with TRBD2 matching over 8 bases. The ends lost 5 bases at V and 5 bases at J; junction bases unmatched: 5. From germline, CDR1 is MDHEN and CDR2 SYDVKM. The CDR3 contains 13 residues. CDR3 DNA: TGTGCCAGCAGTCGAGCGGGGGTTGACGAGCAGTACTTC. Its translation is CASSRAGVDEQYF.

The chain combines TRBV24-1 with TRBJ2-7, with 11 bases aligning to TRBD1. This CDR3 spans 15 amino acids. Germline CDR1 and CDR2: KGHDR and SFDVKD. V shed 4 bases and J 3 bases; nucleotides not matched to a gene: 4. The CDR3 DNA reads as TGTGCCACCAGTGAGACCGGGACAGGGGGCTACGAGCAGTACTTC. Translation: CATSETGTGGYEQYF.

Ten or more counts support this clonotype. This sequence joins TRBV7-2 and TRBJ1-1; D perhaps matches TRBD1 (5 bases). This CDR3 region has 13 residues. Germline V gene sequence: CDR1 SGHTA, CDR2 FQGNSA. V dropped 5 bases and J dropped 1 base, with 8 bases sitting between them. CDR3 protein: CASSVDRNTEAFF. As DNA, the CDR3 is TGTGCCAGCAGCGTCGACAGGAACACTGAAGCTTTCTTT.

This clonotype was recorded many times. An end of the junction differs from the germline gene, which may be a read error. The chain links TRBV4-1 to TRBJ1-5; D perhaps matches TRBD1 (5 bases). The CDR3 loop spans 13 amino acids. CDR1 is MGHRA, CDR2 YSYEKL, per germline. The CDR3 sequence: CASSQERGQPQHF. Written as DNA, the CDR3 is TGTGCCAGCAGCCAAGAAAGGGGTCAGCCCCAGCATTTT.

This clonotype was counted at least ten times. In nucleotides, the CDR3 is TGTGCCAGCAGCTTATTGTTACGCGGCGGGGGGTATGAGTACGAGCAGTACTTC. Translated, it gives CASSLLLRGGGYEYEQYF. This rearrangement joins TRBV11-2 to TRBJ2-7; 8 positions agree with TRBD2. V trimming: 2 bases; J trimming: 4 bases; junction bases outside the gene matches: 16. This CDR3 has 18 amino acids. Germline-derived CDR1 and CDR2 are SGHAT and FQNNGV.

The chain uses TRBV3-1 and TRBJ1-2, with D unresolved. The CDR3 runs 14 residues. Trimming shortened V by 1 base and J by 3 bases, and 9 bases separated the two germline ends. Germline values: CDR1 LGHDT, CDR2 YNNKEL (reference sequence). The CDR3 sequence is CASSQGRKDYGYTF. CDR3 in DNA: TGTGCCAGCAGCCAAGGACGGAAGGACTATGGCTACACCTTC.

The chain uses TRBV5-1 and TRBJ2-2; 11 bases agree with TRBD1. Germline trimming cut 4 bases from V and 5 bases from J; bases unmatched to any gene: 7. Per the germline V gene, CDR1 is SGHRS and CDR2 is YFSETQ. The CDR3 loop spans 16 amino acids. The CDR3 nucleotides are TGCGCCAGCAGCCCGGACAGGGGGCGGATGACCGGGGAGCTGTTTTTT. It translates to CASSPDRGRMTGELFF.

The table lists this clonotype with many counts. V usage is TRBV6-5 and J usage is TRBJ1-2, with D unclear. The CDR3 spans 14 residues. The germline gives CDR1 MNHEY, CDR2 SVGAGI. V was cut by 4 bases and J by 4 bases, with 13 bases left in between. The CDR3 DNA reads TGTGCCAGCAGTTCCGGTGAATCGGCCTATGGCTACACCTTC. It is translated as CASSSGESAYGYTF.

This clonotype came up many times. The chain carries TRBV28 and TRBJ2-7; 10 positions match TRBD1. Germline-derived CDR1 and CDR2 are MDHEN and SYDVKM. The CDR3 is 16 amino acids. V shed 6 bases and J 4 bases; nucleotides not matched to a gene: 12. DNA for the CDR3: TGTGCCAGCAGCCCCGGGGGGCTGGGACAGGGGTACGAGCAGTACTTC. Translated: CASSPGGLGQGYEQYF. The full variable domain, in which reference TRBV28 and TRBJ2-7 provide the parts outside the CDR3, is DVKVTQSSRYLVKRTGEKVFLECVQDMDHENMFWYRQDPGLGLRLIYFSYDVKMKEKGDIPEGYSVSREKKERFSLILESASTNQTSMYLCASSPGGLGQGYEQYFGPGTRLTVT.

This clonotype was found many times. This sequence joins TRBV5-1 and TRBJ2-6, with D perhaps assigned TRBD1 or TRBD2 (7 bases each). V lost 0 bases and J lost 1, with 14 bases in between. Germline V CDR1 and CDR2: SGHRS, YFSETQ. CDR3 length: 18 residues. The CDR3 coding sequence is TGCGCCAGCAGCTTGGAACAGGGGACTAAGTCTGGGGCCAACGTCCTGACTTTC. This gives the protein CASSLEQGTKSGANVLTF.

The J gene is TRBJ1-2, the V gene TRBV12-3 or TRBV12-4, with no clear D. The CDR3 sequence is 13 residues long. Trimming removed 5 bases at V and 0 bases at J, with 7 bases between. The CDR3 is CASSGSANYGYTF. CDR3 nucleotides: TGTGCCAGCAGTGGTTCGGCTAACTATGGCTACACCTTC.

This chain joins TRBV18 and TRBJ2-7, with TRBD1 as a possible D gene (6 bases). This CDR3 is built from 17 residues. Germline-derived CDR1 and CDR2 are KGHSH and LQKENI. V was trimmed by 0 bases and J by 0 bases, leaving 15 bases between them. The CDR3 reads CASSPPGTSYFSYEQYF. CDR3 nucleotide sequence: TGTGCCAGCTCACCACCGGGGACATCCTACTTCTCCTACGAGCAGTACTTC.

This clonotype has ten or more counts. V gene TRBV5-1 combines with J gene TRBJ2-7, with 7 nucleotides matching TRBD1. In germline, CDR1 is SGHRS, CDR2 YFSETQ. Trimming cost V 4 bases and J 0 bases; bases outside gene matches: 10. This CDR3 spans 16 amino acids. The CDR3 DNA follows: TGCGCCAGCAGCGCTACCACAGGGGTCAGCTCCTACGAGCAGTACTTC. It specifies CASSATTGVSSYEQYF.

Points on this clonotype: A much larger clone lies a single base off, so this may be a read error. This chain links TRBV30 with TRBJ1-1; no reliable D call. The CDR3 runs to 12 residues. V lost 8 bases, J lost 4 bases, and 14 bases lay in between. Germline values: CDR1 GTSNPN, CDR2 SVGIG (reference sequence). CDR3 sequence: CATTRAGTEAFF. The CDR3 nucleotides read TGTGCCACCACTCGGGCGGGCACTGAAGCTTTCTTT.

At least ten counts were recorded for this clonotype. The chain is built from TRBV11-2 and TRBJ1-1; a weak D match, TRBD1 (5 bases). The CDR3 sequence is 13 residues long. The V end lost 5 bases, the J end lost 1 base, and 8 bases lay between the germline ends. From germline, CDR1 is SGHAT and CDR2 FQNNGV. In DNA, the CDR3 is TGTGCCAGCAGCCAGACAGAGAACACTGAAGCTTTCTTT. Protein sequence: CASSQTENTEAFF.

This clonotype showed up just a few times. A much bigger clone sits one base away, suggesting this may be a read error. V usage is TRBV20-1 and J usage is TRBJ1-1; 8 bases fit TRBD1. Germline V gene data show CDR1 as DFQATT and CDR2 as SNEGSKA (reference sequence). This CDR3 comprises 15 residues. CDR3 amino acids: CSARDGQGGRTEACF. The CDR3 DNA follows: TGCAGTGCTAGAGACGGACAGGGCGGCCGCACTGAAGCTTGCTTT.

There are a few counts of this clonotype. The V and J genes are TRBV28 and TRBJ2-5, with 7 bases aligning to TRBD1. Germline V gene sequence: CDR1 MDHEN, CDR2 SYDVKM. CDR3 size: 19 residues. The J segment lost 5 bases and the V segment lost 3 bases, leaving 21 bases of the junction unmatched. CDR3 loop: CASSLWNWSPGQSGETQYF. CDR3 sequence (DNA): TGTGCCAGCAGTTTGTGGAATTGGTCGCCGGGACAGTCAGGGGAGACCCAGTACTTC.

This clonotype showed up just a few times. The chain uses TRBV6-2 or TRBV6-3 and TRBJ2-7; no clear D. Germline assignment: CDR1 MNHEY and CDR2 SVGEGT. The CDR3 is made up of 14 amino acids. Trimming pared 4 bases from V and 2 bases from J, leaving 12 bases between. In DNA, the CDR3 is TGTGCCAGCAGTTCACCAGGCGGTACCTACGAGCAGTACTTC. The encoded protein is CASSSPGGTYEQYF.

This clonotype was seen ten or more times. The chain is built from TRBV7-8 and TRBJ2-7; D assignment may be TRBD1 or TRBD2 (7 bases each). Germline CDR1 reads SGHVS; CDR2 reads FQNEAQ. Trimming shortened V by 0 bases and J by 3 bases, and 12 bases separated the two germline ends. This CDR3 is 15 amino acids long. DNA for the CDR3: TGTGCCAGCAGCTTAGCGGCAGGGGGGGGCTACGAGCAGTACTTC. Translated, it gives CASSLAAGGGYEQYF.

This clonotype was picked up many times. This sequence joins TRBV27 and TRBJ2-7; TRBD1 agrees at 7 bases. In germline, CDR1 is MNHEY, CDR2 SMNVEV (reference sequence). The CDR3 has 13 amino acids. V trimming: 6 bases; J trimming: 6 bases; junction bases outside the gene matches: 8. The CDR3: CASRSDRVGEQYF. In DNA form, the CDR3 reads TGTGCCAGCAGGAGTGACAGGGTCGGCGAGCAGTACTTC.

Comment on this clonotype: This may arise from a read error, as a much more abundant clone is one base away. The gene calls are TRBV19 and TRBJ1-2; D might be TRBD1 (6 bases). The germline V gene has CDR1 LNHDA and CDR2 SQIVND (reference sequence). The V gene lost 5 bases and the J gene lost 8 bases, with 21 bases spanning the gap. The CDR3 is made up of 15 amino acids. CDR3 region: CASSSSGSGAEGYTF. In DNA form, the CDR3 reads TGTGCCAGTAGTTCCTCGGGCTCGGGGGCGGAAGGCTACACCTTC.

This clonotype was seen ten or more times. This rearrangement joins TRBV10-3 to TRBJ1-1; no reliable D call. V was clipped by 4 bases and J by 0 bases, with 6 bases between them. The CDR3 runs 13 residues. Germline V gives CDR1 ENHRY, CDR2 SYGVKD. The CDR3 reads CAISVEVNTEAFF. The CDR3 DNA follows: TGTGCCATCAGTGTTGAGGTGAACACTGAAGCTTTCTTT.

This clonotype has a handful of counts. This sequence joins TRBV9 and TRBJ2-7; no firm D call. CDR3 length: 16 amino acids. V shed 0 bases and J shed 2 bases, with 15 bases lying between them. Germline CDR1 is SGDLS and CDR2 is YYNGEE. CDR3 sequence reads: CASSVGGGAPAYEQYF. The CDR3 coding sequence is TGTGCCAGCAGCGTAGGTGGCGGTGCACCAGCCTACGAGCAGTACTTC.

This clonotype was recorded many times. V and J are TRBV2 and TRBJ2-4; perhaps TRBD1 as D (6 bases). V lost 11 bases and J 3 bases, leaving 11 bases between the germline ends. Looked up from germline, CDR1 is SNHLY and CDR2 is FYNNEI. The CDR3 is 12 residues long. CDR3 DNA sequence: TGTGCCGGGGGCGGAGGCAAAAACATTCAGTACTTC. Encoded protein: CAGGGGKNIQYF.